The T cell receptor (beta chain) described here comes from a study of radiation and T cells in renal cell carcinoma. Trimming took 11 bases from V and 1 from J, leaving 13 bases between them. Germline loops: CDR1 LNHNV, CDR2 YYDKDF (reference sequence). This CDR3 comprises 13 residues. Clones were read by immunoSEQ multiplex PCR, and TCRdb kept only the in-frame ones, dropping some. Counted here are fewer than 150,000 clones, around 90% occurring once; the ten biggest clones make up approximately 5.8%. Findings and limits, study-wide: No pretreatment tumor biopsies were available for baseline clonotypes.

A word on this clone: Its matching antigen is unknown.

Time point given: blood 2 weeks post-SBRT. The treatment here: 15 Gy SBRT to primary tumor, nephrectomy 4 weeks later. The tumor was a clear cell renal cell carcinoma. Sequenced here: blood, sampled from a patient whose treatment included radiotherapy and nephrectomy. This chain connects TRBV15 to TRBJ2-3; D may be TRBD2 (5 bases). The receptor's source is a woman in her seventies with renal cell carcinoma. CDR3 in amino acids: CAAGLRGTDTQYF. The CDR3 nucleotides are TGTGCCGCAGGACTTCGAGGCACAGATACGCAGTATTTT.